The subject of this entry is one T cell receptor (beta chain). The data were produced by immunoSEQ multiplex PCR, yet TCRdb's version contains in-frame clones alone and is incomplete. Of 20,000 to 25,000 clones detected, roughly 90% appear once; the ten largest clones hold 6% to 8.5%. The CDR3 runs to 14 residues. Germline V gene lookup returns CDR1 SNHLY and CDR2 FYNNEI. Trimming stripped 4 bases from V and 10 bases from J, with 17 bases between. This specimen belongs to a study of T cell changes during pregnancy in multiple sclerosis. The clonotype was recovered from a female donor with multiple sclerosis, enrolled in a pregnancy study. Here the sequenced sample was CD8+ T cells from peripheral blood mononuclear cells, taken in the first trimester of pregnancy. The V and J genes are TRBV2 and TRBJ2-1; maybe TRBD2 (6 bases). Here the CDR3 DNA reads TGTGCCAGCAGTGCCCAGCGGGCGGGTCCCGAGCAGTTCTTC. This codes for CASSAQRAGPEQFF.